This is a list of T cell receptor beta chains from one sample in a study of T-cell reconstitution after alpha-beta-depleted transplantation in children. From the PCR reads, TCRdb called clonotypes with MiXCR, one entry per CDR3 protein. The sample holds 73,000 or so distinct CDR3 sequences, approximately 4.4% seen once. The source was PBMCs, mostly from graft donor cells, collected 180 days after TCRalphabeta/CD19-depleted stem cell transplant. The source of these receptors is a boy younger than two who had a stem cell transplant for acute myeloid leukemia, so the T cells may come from the graft donor. The CDR3 runs from the conserved cysteine through the conserved F or W. The D gene is left open where the match is weak. The size entry is marked missing in some rows and otherwise reads once, few, many or a size class.

V gene: TRBV4-1; J gene: TRBJ1-5; clone size: many; D gene: TRBD1; CDR3 DNA: TGCGCCAGCAGCCACCCGACAGGGCCCTTCAATCAGCCCCAGCATTTT; CDR3 protein: CASSHPTGPFNQPQHF
V gene: TRBV6-5; J gene: TRBJ1-4; clone size: many; D gene: TRBD1; CDR3 DNA: TGTGCCAGCAGCTACGGAGGGGACAGTAATGAAAAACTGTTTTTT; CDR3 protein: CASSYGGDSNEKLFF
V gene: TRBV20-1; J gene: TRBJ2-4; clone size: many; D gene: TRBD1; CDR3 DNA: TGCAGTGCTACACAGGGGGCGTTGGGTTTAGCCAAAAACATTCAGTACTTC; CDR3 protein: CSATQGALGLAKNIQYF
V gene: TRBV20-1; J gene: TRBJ2-1; clone size: many; D gene: TRBD1; CDR3 DNA: TGCAGTGCTAGAGCCAGGGGGTACAGAGACAATGAGCAGTTCTTC; CDR3 protein: CSARARGYRDNEQFF
V gene: TRBV28; J gene: TRBJ2-3; clone size: many; D gene: NA; CDR3 DNA: TGTGCCAGCAGTTTCGGGGATAATACGCAGTATTTT; CDR3 protein: CASSFGDNTQYF
V gene: TRBV5-1; J gene: TRBJ2-5; clone size: many; D gene: NA; CDR3 DNA: TGCGCCAGCAGCTTGGAACTTCGAGAGACCCAGTACTTC; CDR3 protein: CASSLELRETQYF
V gene: TRBV7-3; J gene: TRBJ2-1; clone size: many; D gene: TRBD2; CDR3 DNA: TGTGCCAGCAGTAGAGGACTAGTGACCTACAATGAGCAGTTCTTC; CDR3 protein: CASSRGLVTYNEQFF
V gene: TRBV7-9; J gene: TRBJ2-2; clone size: many; D gene: NA; CDR3 DNA: TGTGCCAGCAGATCAGTGGTTGAGAACACCGGGGAGCTGTTTTTT; CDR3 protein: CASRSVVENTGELFF
V gene: TRBV5-5; J gene: TRBJ1-1; clone size: many; D gene: TRBD1; CDR3 DNA: TGTGCCAGCAGATGGGGACAGATGAACACTGAAGCTTTCTTT; CDR3 protein: CASRWGQMNTEAFF
V gene: TRBV6-1; J gene: TRBJ2-7; clone size: NA; D gene: TRBD2; CDR3 DNA: TGTGCCAGCAGTGGGCGACTAGCGGGGGTCGAGCAGTACTTC; CDR3 protein: CASSGRLAGVEQYF
V gene: TRBV18; J gene: TRBJ2-1; clone size: many; D gene: TRBD2; CDR3 DNA: TGTGCCAGCTCACCGGGCGCGGGGGGGCCTAATGAGCAGTTCTTC; CDR3 protein: CASSPGAGGPNEQFF
V gene: TRBV5-1; J gene: TRBJ1-2; clone size: many; D gene: TRBD1; CDR3 DNA: TGCGCCAGCAGCCCAGAACAGGGGAATCGCTATGGCTACACCTTC; CDR3 protein: CASSPEQGNRYGYTF
V gene: TRBV5-4; J gene: TRBJ2-1; clone size: many; D gene: NA; CDR3 DNA: TGTGCCAGCAGCCAATACCCGGGGGATGGGTTCTTC; CDR3 protein: CASSQYPGDGFF
V gene: TRBV12-3/TRBV12-4; J gene: TRBJ2-3; clone size: many; D gene: NA; CDR3 DNA: TGTGCCAGCAGTCAAGGAGAGGGGCTATGGGATACGCAGTATTTT; CDR3 protein: CASSQGEGLWDTQYF
V gene: TRBV7-9; J gene: TRBJ2-2; clone size: NA; D gene: NA; CDR3 DNA: TGTGCCAGCAGCCCTGGGCGCGGGGCCGGGGAGCTGTTTTTT; CDR3 protein: CASSPGRGAGELFF
V gene: TRBV18; J gene: TRBJ1-2; clone size: many; D gene: NA; CDR3 DNA: TGTGCCAGCTCACTTGGGACACTCAACTATGGCTACACCTTC; CDR3 protein: CASSLGTLNYGYTF
V gene: TRBV18; J gene: TRBJ2-2; clone size: NA; D gene: NA; CDR3 DNA: TGTGCCAGCTCACCAAGAGGGGGAGTGACCACCGGGGAGCTGTTTTTT; CDR3 protein: CASSPRGGVTTGELFF
V gene: TRBV20-1; J gene: TRBJ1-2; clone size: many; D gene: NA; CDR3 DNA: TGCAGTGCTAGACTTTTCTATGGCTACACCTTC; CDR3 protein: CSARLFYGYTF
V gene: TRBV5-6; J gene: TRBJ2-1; clone size: NA; D gene: NA; CDR3 DNA: TGTGCCAGCAGCACCCCGGGGGCGGACAATGAGCAGTTCTTC; CDR3 protein: CASSTPGADNEQFF
V gene: TRBV15; J gene: TRBJ2-6; clone size: many; D gene: NA; CDR3 DNA: TGTGCCACCAGCAGAGCGGGGGCCGGGGCCAACGTCCTGACTTTC; CDR3 protein: CATSRAGAGANVLTF
V gene: TRBV20-1; J gene: TRBJ1-4; clone size: many; D gene: NA; CDR3 DNA: TGCAGTGCTAGCATCATCGGGGCAACTAATGAAAAACTGTTTTTT; CDR3 protein: CSASIIGATNEKLFF
V gene: TRBV7-9; J gene: TRBJ2-5; clone size: many; D gene: NA; CDR3 DNA: TGTGCCAGCAGCCGCCCCGCGGAAGAGACCCAGTACTTC; CDR3 protein: CASSRPAEETQYF
V gene: TRBV4-2; J gene: TRBJ1-2; clone size: many; D gene: NA; CDR3 DNA: TGTGCCAGCAGCCAAGATGGAAGAGGATTGACAGGCCATGGCTACACCTTC; CDR3 protein: CASSQDGRGLTGHGYTF